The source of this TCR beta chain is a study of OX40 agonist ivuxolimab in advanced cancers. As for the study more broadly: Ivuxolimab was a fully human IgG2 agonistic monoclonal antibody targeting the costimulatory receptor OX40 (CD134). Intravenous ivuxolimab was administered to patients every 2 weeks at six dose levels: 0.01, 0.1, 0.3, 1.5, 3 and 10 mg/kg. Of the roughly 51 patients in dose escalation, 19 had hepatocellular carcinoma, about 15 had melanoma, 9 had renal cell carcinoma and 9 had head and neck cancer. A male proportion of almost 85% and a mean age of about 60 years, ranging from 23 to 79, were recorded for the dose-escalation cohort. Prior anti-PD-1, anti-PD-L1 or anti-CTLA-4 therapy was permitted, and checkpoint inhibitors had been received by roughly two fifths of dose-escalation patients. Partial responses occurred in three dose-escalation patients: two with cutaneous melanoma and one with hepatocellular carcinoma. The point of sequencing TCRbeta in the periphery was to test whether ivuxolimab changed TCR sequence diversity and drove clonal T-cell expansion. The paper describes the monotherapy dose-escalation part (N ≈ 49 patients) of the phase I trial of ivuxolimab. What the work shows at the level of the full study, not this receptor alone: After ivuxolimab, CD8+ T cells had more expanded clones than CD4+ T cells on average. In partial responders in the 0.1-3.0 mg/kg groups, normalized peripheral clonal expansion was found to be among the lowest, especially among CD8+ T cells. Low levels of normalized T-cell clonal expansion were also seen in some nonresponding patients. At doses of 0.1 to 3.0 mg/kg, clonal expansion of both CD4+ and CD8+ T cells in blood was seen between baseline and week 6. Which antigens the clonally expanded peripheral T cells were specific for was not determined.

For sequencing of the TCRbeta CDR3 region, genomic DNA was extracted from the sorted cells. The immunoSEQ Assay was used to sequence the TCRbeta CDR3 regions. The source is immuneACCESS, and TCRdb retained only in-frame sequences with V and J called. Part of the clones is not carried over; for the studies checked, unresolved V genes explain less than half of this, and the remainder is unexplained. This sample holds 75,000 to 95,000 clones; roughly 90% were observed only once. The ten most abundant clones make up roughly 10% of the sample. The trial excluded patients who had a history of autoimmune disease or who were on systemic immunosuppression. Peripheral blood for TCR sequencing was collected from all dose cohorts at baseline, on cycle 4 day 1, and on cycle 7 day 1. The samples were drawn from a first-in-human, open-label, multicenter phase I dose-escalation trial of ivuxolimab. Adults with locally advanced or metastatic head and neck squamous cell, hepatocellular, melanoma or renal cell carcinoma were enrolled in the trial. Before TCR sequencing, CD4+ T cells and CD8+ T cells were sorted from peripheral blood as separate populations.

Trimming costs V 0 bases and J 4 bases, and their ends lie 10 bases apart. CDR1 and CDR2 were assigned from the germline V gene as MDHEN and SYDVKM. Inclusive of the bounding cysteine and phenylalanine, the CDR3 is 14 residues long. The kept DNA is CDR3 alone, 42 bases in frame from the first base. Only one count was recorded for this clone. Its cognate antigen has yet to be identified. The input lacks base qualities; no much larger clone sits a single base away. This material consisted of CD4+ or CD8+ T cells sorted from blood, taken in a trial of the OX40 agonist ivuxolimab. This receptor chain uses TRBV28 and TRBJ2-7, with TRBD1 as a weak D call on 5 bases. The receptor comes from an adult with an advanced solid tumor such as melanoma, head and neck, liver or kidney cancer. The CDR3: CASSLWAGRYEQYF. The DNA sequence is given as TGTGCCAGCAGTTTATGGGCAGGGCGATACGAGCAGTACTTC.